Shown below are 21 T cell receptor beta chains from a single sample sequenced in a study of somatic mutations in cytotoxic T cells in rheumatoid arthritis. Produced via immunoSEQ multiplex PCR; TCRdb's table is partial and in-frame only. The data contain about 18,000 clones, 65% to 75% of them singletons. The sequenced sample was CD8+ T cells sorted from blood. These receptors originate from a man aged 60 to 69 in good health.

This clone showed up just a few times. This chain connects TRBV9 to TRBJ2-3, with 12 bases matching TRBD2. The CDR3 is 16 amino acids. From germline, CDR1 is SGDLS and CDR2 YYNGEE. J was trimmed by 9 bases and V by 1 base; bases with no gene match: 9. The CDR3 DNA is TGTGCCAGCAGCGTAACTTCTAGCGGGGGGGTGGGGACGCAGTATTTT. Translating it yields CASSVTSSGGVGTQYF.

The gene calls are TRBV5-4 and TRBJ2-1; a possible D gene is TRBD2 (5 bases). The V end was cut by 0 bases, the J end by 4 bases, with 11 bases between. The CDR3 extends over 15 amino acids. Germline V gene sequence: CDR1 SGHNT, CDR2 YYREEE (reference sequence). The CDR3 DNA reads TGTGCCAGCAGCTTGGTGGCTAGCATATACAATGAGCAGTTCTTC. Translation: CASSLVASIYNEQFF. Variable domain in full (rest from reference TRBV5-4 and TRBJ2-1): ETGVTQSPTHLIKTRGQQVTLRCSSQSGHNTVSWYQQALGQGPQFIFQYYREEENGRGNFPPRFSGLQFPNYSSELNVNALELDDSALYLCASSLVASIYNEQFFGPGTRLTVL.

The chain carries TRBV7-8 and TRBJ2-5; D possibly corresponds to TRBD2 (6 bases). Germline V lookup: CDR1 SGHVS, CDR2 FQNEAQ. Trimming removed 5 bases from V and 4 bases from J, with 11 bases in between. CDR3 size: 13 residues. CDR3 protein: CASSTLASETQYF. CDR3 bases: TGTGCCAGCAGCACACTAGCCTCAGAGACCCAGTACTTC.

The chain has TRBV7-6 and TRBJ2-2, with D unresolved. CDR3 length: 15 amino acids. Germline V CDR1 and CDR2: SGHVS, FNYEAQ. Trimming cost V 1 base and J 1 base, with 7 bases left between them. The CDR3 is CASSLVQENTGELFF. CDR3 DNA sequence: TGTGCCAGCAGCTTAGTGCAGGAGAACACCGGGGAGCTGTTTTTT.

This clone was observed a handful of times. The chain uses TRBV4-3 and TRBJ2-2; D gene unclear. The germline gives CDR1 LGHNA, CDR2 YSLEER. V was pared by 5 bases and J by 6 bases, with 10 bases between. The CDR3 extends over 13 amino acids. Written as DNA, the CDR3 is TGCGCCAGCAGCGAAACCGGAGCCGGGGAGCTGTTTTTT. This encodes CASSETGAGELFF.

This clone was counted between two and nine times. The rearrangement joins TRBV10-3 to TRBJ2-7; 9 nucleotides line up with TRBD1. There are 14 residues in the CDR3. V lost 3 bases and J lost 3; bases outside the gene matches: 3. Germline-derived CDR1 and CDR2 are ENHRY and SYGVKD. CDR3 in amino acids: CAISDPDRGYEQYF. CDR3 bases: TGTGCCATCAGTGACCCGGACAGGGGCTACGAGCAGTACTTC.

The chain's CDR3 is CASSQTGSGANVLTF. The CDR3 coding sequence is TGTGCCAGCAGCCAGACAGGGTCAGGGGCCAACGTCCTGACTTTC. The chain couples TRBV27 to TRBJ2-6; 7 bases are shared with TRBD1. CDR1 is MNHEY and CDR2 is SMNVEV in the germline V gene (reference sequence). V gave up 6 bases and J gave up 4 bases; unmatched junction bases: 6. This CDR3 contains 15 residues.

This chain joins TRBV4-1 and TRBJ2-4; D may be TRBD1 (5 bases). Germline V CDR1 and CDR2: MGHRA, YSYEKL. The V and J ends lost 1 base and 0 bases respectively, with 10 bases between them. The CDR3 is 16 residues long. CDR3 protein: CASSQGQLLAKNIQYF. The CDR3 DNA reads as TGCGCCAGCAGCCAAGGACAGCTCCTAGCCAAAAACATTCAGTACTTC.

The V gene is TRBV13, the J gene TRBJ2-3, with TRBD1 identical over 8 bases. Germline CDR1 and CDR2: PRHDT and FYEKMQ (reference sequence). Trimming at V came to 8 bases and at J to 6 bases, leaving 16 bases not matched to a gene. This CDR3 comprises 16 residues. This CDR3 reads CASLNSGTGGPDTQYF. DNA of the CDR3: TGTGCCAGCCTCAACTCCGGGACAGGTGGTCCGGATACGCAGTATTTT.

V usage is TRBV14 and J usage is TRBJ2-7; possibly TRBD2 for D (5 bases). Trimming pared 0 bases from V and 3 bases from J, leaving 12 bases between. CDR1 and CDR2 from the germline V gene are SGHDN and FVKESK. There are 15 residues in the CDR3. DNA of the CDR3: TGTGCCAGCAGCCAAGATTCCAGAGGGATCTACGAGCAGTACTTC. As protein: CASSQDSRGIYEQYF.

The chain recombines TRBV5-5 with TRBJ2-7; 9 bases line up with TRBD1. Trimming cost V 1 base and J 3 bases; bases outside gene matches: 5. The germline gives CDR1 SGHKS, CDR2 YYEKEE (reference sequence). The CDR3 covers 15 residues. This CDR3 reads CASSLRGQGNYEQYF. The CDR3 DNA reads TGTGCCAGCAGCTTGAGGGGACAGGGAAACTACGAGCAGTACTTC.

V is TRBV7-6 and J is TRBJ2-4; 7 positions agree with TRBD2. Looked up from germline, CDR1 is SGHVS and CDR2 is FNYEAQ. The CDR3 consists of 21 residues. V shed 2 bases and J 0 bases; nucleotides not matched to a gene: 19. The CDR3 here is CASSLSPPRLAGELAKNIQYF. DNA for the CDR3: TGTGCCAGCAGCTTATCACCCCCGCGGTTAGCGGGTGAGCTAGCCAAAAACATTCAGTACTTC.

The CDR3 region has the DNA TGCGCCAGCAGCCAAGATCCGACAGGGACCCAAGAGACCCAGTACTTC. Protein: CASSQDPTGTQETQYF. The chain uses TRBV4-3 and TRBJ2-5, with TRBD1 matching 7 bases. The CDR3 extends over 16 amino acids. V shed 0 bases and J 1 base; nucleotides not matched to a gene: 5. Germline CDR1 and CDR2: LGHNA and YSLEER.

The CDR3 DNA sequence: TGTGCCAGCAGCGCGAGGTCTAGCAATCAGCCCCAGCATTTT. As protein: CASSARSSNQPQHF. The chain is built from TRBV6-5 and TRBJ1-5; unclear D gene. CDR1 and CDR2 from the germline V gene are MNHEY and SVGAGI. V dropped 6 bases and J dropped 0 bases, with 9 bases sitting between them. The CDR3 is 14 amino acids.

This clone has a handful of counts. The chain carries TRBV7-9 and TRBJ1-1; possibly TRBD1 for D (5 bases). The CDR3 has 13 amino acids. From germline, CDR1 is SEHNR and CDR2 FQNEAQ (reference sequence). The V end was cut by 1 base, the J end by 6 bases, with 9 bases between. CDR3 nucleotide sequence: TGTGCCAGCAGCTTAGACGGGGGGGCTGAAGCTTTCTTT. This sequence encodes CASSLDGGAEAFF.

The CDR3 reads CASSLSGRQETQYF. In DNA form, the CDR3 reads TGTGCCAGCAGCTTAAGCGGGAGGCAAGAGACCCAGTACTTC. This chain connects TRBV7-9 to TRBJ2-5, with 9 positions matching TRBD2. The V gene's germline CDR1 is SEHNR and CDR2 FQNEAQ (reference sequence). The CDR3 loop spans 14 amino acids. Trimming at V came to 2 bases and at J to 2 bases, leaving 0 bases not matched to a gene.

The V and J genes are TRBV10-1 and TRBJ2-7; 11 nucleotides line up with TRBD2. This CDR3 is built from 16 residues. J was trimmed by 4 bases and V by 0 bases; bases with no gene match: 5. Germline V gene data show CDR1 as WNHNN and CDR2 as SYGVQD (reference sequence). This CDR3 reads CASSESQLAGVYEQYF. In nucleotides, the CDR3 is TGCGCCAGCAGTGAGTCACAACTAGCGGGAGTATACGAGCAGTACTTC.

This chain links TRBV7-9 with TRBJ1-2, with D perhaps TRBD1 (6 bases). V lost 3 bases to trimming and J lost 6 bases, with 17 bases between them. The germline CDR1 and CDR2 sequences are SEHNR and FQNEAQ (reference sequence). CDR3 length equals 15 residues. The CDR3 reads CASSFPLRQAHGYTF. The CDR3 coding sequence is TGTGCCAGCAGCTTTCCCCTCCGACAGGCCCATGGCTACACCTTC.

The rearrangement joins TRBV2 to TRBJ2-7; D is perhaps TRBD1 (6 bases). This CDR3 has 12 residues. Germline CDR1 and CDR2: SNHLY and FYNNEI. V was pared by 6 bases and J by 3 bases, with 9 bases between. CDR3: CASRQGNYEQYF. In nucleotides, the CDR3 is TGTGCCAGCAGACAGGGAAACTACGAGCAGTACTTC.

This chain connects TRBV2 to TRBJ1-5; 9 bases match TRBD1. After removal of 3 bases from V and 5 bases from J, the junction contained 5 bases not matched to a gene. The length of the CDR3 is 15 residues. Germline V gives CDR1 SNHLY, CDR2 FYNNEI. Here the CDR3 reads CASSDIGDRDQPQHF. The CDR3 DNA follows: TGTGCCAGCAGTGATATAGGGGACAGGGATCAGCCCCAGCATTTT.

V gene TRBV27 combines with J gene TRBJ2-1; 7 positions match TRBD1. Germline CDR1 MNHEY, CDR2 SMNVEV (reference sequence). Trimming cost V 3 bases and J 2 bases; bases outside gene matches: 1. This CDR3 has 14 residues. DNA for the CDR3: TGTGCCAGCAGTTTGGGACAGCCCTACAATGAGCAGTTCTTC. Protein: CASSLGQPYNEQFF.